These 10 T cell receptor beta chains were sequenced from one sample in a study of T cell repertoires in cytomegalovirus infection. TCRdb passed the reads through MiXCR, listing each CDR3 protein once. The repertoire holds 700,000 to 950,000 distinct CDR3 sequences, with 30% to 35% as singletons. These receptors' antigens are unknown. The specimen was cultured CD8+ T cells from PBMCs, collected from culture after CMV antigen stimulation. These receptor sequences come from a human donor in good health (CMV status not recorded). Some clones in this sample may be carry-over from other donors' samples.

V is TRBV7-9 and J is TRBJ2-1; 7 nucleotides agree with TRBD1. With V trimmed by 10 bases and J by 8 bases, 11 bases remained unmatched. The CDR3 loop spans 13 amino acids. CDR1 is SEHNR, CDR2 FQNEAQ, per germline (reference sequence). CDR3 loop: CANSTITGDEQFF. As DNA, the CDR3 is TGTGCCAACAGTACAATTACAGGGGATGAGCAGTTCTTC. Using reference TRBV7-9 and TRBJ2-1 for the parts outside the CDR3, the full variable domain is DTGVSQNPRHKITKRGQNVTFRCDPISEHNRLYWYRQTLGQGPEFLTYFQNEAQLEKSRLLSDRFSAERPKGSFSTLEIQRTEQGDSAMYLCANSTITGDEQFFGPGTRLTVL.

This clonotype was counted ten times or more. The chain combines TRBV7-2 with TRBJ2-2; weak D call: TRBD2 (5 bases). The CDR3 sequence is 14 residues long. The germline V gene encodes CDR1 SGHTA and CDR2 FQGNSA. V was pared by 1 base and J by 6 bases, with 9 bases between. CDR3 protein: CASSLGGGSGELFF. The DNA of the CDR3 is TGTGCCAGCAGCTTAGGAGGCGGGTCCGGGGAGCTGTTTTTT.

The chain recombines TRBV5-6 with TRBJ1-1; D possibly corresponds to TRBD1 (6 bases). Between the trimmed V and J ends, which lost 1 base and 4 bases, there was a span of 11 bases. The CDR3 totals 14 residues. Germline lookup yields CDR1 SGHDT and CDR2 YYEEEE. The CDR3 reads CASSLPPGVTEAFF. The CDR3 coding sequence is TGTGCCAGCAGCTTGCCGCCAGGGGTCACTGAAGCTTTCTTT.

The rearrangement uses TRBV6-1 and TRBJ1-2; 8 bases agree with TRBD1. V shed 3 bases and J 0 bases; nucleotides not matched to a gene: 6. The CDR3 runs to 16 residues. Germline V gene lookup returns CDR1 MNHNS and CDR2 SASEGT. CDR3 DNA: TGTGCCAGCAGTGAGTTAGGACAGGGCCCTAACTATGGCTACACCTTC. Protein sequence: CASSELGQGPNYGYTF.

This chain connects TRBV28 to TRBJ1-5; D is undetermined. The CDR3 length is 14 residues. V lost 2 bases to trimming and J lost 7 bases, with 12 bases between them. CDR1 MDHEN and CDR2 SYDVKM come from the germline V gene. CDR3 residues: CASSLELIRQPQHF. As DNA, the CDR3 is TGTGCCAGCAGTTTAGAGCTGATTAGACAGCCCCAGCATTTT.

The V call is TRBV5-4, the J call TRBJ2-1; TRBD2 might be the D (6 bases). Trimming removed 0 bases from V and 8 bases from J, with 21 bases in between. CDR1 and CDR2 (germline): SGHNT, YYREEE (reference sequence). This CDR3 comprises 17 residues. The CDR3 nucleotides are TGTGCCAGCAGCTTGGACGGCGGTCCCCCGGGCGGGGATGAGCAGTTCTTC. This sequence encodes CASSLDGGPPGGDEQFF.

A few counts support this clonotype. V usage is TRBV13 and J usage is TRBJ2-2; 9 nucleotides line up with TRBD2. With V trimmed by 5 bases and J by 6 bases, 13 bases remained unmatched. CDR3 size: 17 residues. Germline CDR1 and CDR2: PRHDT and FYEKMQ (reference sequence). For the CDR3, the DNA is TGTGCCAGCAGCGGAAGACTAGCGGCTAAGGGTTCCGGGGAGCTGTTTTTT. It is translated as CASSGRLAAKGSGELFF.

This clonotype was seen only once. A much larger clonotype is one base distant, so this may be a read error. This sequence joins TRBV7-6 and TRBJ1-4; D call uncertain. CDR1 SGHVS and CDR2 FNYEAQ come from the germline V gene. V was clipped by 1 base and J by 8 bases, with 14 bases between them. CDR3 length equals 15 residues. The CDR3 is CASSLGPQHQEKLFF. CDR3 bases: TGTGCCAGCAGCTTAGGACCTCAACACCAGGAAAAACTGTTTTTT.

The J gene is TRBJ2-1, the V gene TRBV7-9; 8 positions agree with TRBD1. This CDR3 is 12 amino acids long. The V and J ends lost 4 bases and 11 bases, in that order; junction bases with no gene match: 4. Germline lookup yields CDR1 SEHNR and CDR2 FQNEAQ (reference sequence). CDR3 region: CASSSDRGKQFF. CDR3 in DNA: TGTGCCAGCAGCTCCGACAGGGGAAAGCAGTTCTTC.

The chain has TRBV5-1 and TRBJ2-2; 12 bases align to TRBD2. Germline CDR1 and CDR2: SGHRS and YFSETQ. The V segment lost 6 bases and the J segment 2 bases; nucleotides outside the gene matches: 14. The CDR3 length is 19 residues. CDR3 sequence (DNA): TGCGCCAGCACCCCCATCGGACTAGCGGGGACATTTAACACCGGGGAGCTGTTTTTT. It yields the protein CASTPIGLAGTFNTGELFF.